A single sample gave rise to the 22 T cell receptor beta chains below, sequenced in a study of cytomegalovirus exposure and HLA in healthy donors. The PCR ran on 60 Vbeta and 13 Jbeta primers. The assay was immunoSEQ multiplex PCR, and TCRdb's table has in-frame clones only and misses some. The sample has approximately 190,000 clones, approximately 80% seen once. Material: PBMCs. These receptors came from a woman aged 25 to 39 in good health and CMV-seropositive.

In DNA form, the CDR3 reads TGTGCCAGCAGCTTATCTGCAGGGGGCGTCGAGCAGTACTTC. Protein sequence: CASSLSAGGVEQYF. The rearrangement links TRBV7-2 to TRBJ2-5; 8 bases agree with TRBD1. Judging by the DNA end, TRBJ2-7 fits better; the J call may be wrong. CDR1 and CDR2 from the germline V gene are SGHTA and FQGNSA. CDR3 length equals 14 residues.

J is TRBJ2-1 and V is TRBV5-6; D not resolved. Germline CDR1 is SGHDT and CDR2 is YYEEEE. This CDR3 is 13 amino acids long. V dropped 4 bases and J dropped 3 bases, with 8 bases sitting between them. The CDR3 nucleotides are TGTGCCAGCAGCCGAGTTAGCTACAATGAGCAGTTCTTC. It translates to CASSRVSYNEQFF. The whole variable domain, remainder taken from reference TRBV5-6 and TRBJ2-1, is DAGVTQSPTHLIKTRGQQVTLRCSPKSGHDTVSWYQQALGQGPQFIFQYYEEEERQRGNFPDRFSGHQFPNYSSELNVNALLLGDSALYLCASSRVSYNEQFFGPGTRLTVL.

V is TRBV19 and J is TRBJ1-1; 10 positions match TRBD1. V dropped 6 bases and J dropped 5; count of bases not matched to a gene: 6. Germline V gives CDR1 LNHDA, CDR2 SQIVND (reference sequence). The CDR3 spans 14 residues. The CDR3 nucleotides read TGTGCCAGTAGCTGGGACAGGGGAGATACTGAAGCTTTCTTT. This translates into CASSWDRGDTEAFF.

This rearrangement joins TRBV18 to TRBJ1-2, with 8 bases fitting TRBD1. The J segment lost 3 bases and the V segment lost 3 bases, leaving 6 bases of the junction unmatched. CDR3 length equals 15 residues. The germline gives CDR1 KGHSH, CDR2 LQKENI. Written as DNA, the CDR3 is TGTGCCAGCTCACCCGGGACAGGCCTGGACTATGGCTACACCTTC. Amino acids: CASSPGTGLDYGYTF. The whole variable domain, remainder taken from reference TRBV18 and TRBJ1-2, is NAGVMQNPRHLVRRRGQEARLRCSPMKGHSHVYWYRQLPEEGLKFMVYLQKENIIDESGMPKERFSAEFPKEGPSILRIQQVVRGDSAAYFCASSPGTGLDYGYTFGSGTRLTVV.

This clone was observed a handful of times. The gene calls are TRBV11-2 and TRBJ2-5; no clear D. The DNA end is more similar to TRBJ2-7, so the J call may be wrong. Germline CDR1 is SGHAT and CDR2 is FQNNGV. CDR3 length: 11 amino acids. The CDR3 DNA reads TGTGCCAGCAGCTTAGCTTACGAGCAGTACTTC. Its translation: CASSLAYEQYF.

This chain connects TRBV5-1 to TRBJ1-4; 7 nucleotides agree with TRBD1. Germline CDR1 reads SGHRS; CDR2 reads YFSETQ. The V gene end was trimmed by 3 bases and the J gene end by 0 bases; junction bases not matched to a gene: 5. The CDR3 is made up of 16 amino acids. The CDR3 reads CASSSTTGATNEKLFF. CDR3 DNA: TGCGCCAGCAGCTCAACTACAGGGGCAACTAATGAAAAACTGTTTTTT.

This chain connects TRBV27 to TRBJ1-4, with a weak D call TRBD1 (6 bases). CDR3 length: 13 amino acids. Trimming removed 8 bases from V and 11 bases from J, with 18 bases in between. Germline values: CDR1 MNHEY, CDR2 SMNVEV (reference sequence). CDR3 DNA sequence: TGTGCCAGCTCCACCTACAGGGACGGGAAACTGTTTTTT. Amino acid sequence: CASSTYRDGKLFF.

The chain has TRBV28 and TRBJ2-4; maybe TRBD2 (5 bases). The germline V gene has CDR1 MDHEN and CDR2 SYDVKM. The CDR3 totals 17 residues. V shed 5 bases and J shed 6 bases, with 23 bases lying between them. This CDR3 reads CASSQDLGARRRNIQYF. The CDR3 DNA follows: TGTGCCAGCAGTCAGGACTTGGGAGCCCGCCGGAGAAACATTCAGTACTTC.

The chain couples TRBV10-3 to TRBJ1-2; TRBD1 agrees at 11 bases. CDR3 length: 13 residues. Trimming cost V 7 bases and J 6 bases; bases outside gene matches: 4. CDR1 and CDR2 from the germline V gene are ENHRY and SYGVKD. The CDR3 here is CAITGQGADGYTF. CDR3 in DNA: TGTGCCATCACAGGACAGGGGGCGGATGGCTACACCTTC.

This clone was detected a few times. The chain joins TRBV20-1 to TRBJ2-7; 7 bases match TRBD1. The J segment lost 3 bases and the V segment lost 8 bases, leaving 4 bases of the junction unmatched. The germline gives CDR1 DFQATT, CDR2 SNEGSKA (reference sequence). The CDR3 has 11 residues. For the CDR3, the DNA is TGCAGTTCCCGGGACAGCTACGAGCAGTACTTC. It specifies CSSRDSYEQYF.

The chain carries TRBV5-4 and TRBJ1-1; possibly TRBD1 for D (6 bases). The V gene lost 0 bases and the J gene lost 0 bases, with 9 bases spanning the gap. From germline, CDR1 is SGHNT and CDR2 YYREEE (reference sequence). This CDR3 region has 15 residues. Here the CDR3 reads CASSLEQGMNTEAFF. In DNA, the CDR3 is TGTGCCAGCAGCTTGGAGCAGGGGATGAACACTGAAGCTTTCTTT.

The chain has TRBV5-5 and TRBJ1-5; D is perhaps TRBD1 (5 bases). The CDR3 contains 18 residues. Trimming took 1 base from V and 0 from J, leaving 17 bases between them. Germline loops: CDR1 SGHKS, CDR2 YYEKEE (reference sequence). The CDR3 loop reads CASSLLGTGDYSNQPQHF. CDR3 coding DNA: TGTGCCAGCAGCTTGTTGGGGACGGGGGACTATAGCAATCAGCCCCAGCATTTT.

The chain uses TRBV2 and TRBJ2-1; 11 bases are shared with TRBD1. CDR3 length equals 15 residues. Trimming took 6 bases from V and 6 from J; bases not matched to a gene: 7. CDR1 SNHLY and CDR2 FYNNEI come from the germline V gene. CDR3 amino acids: CASSTGTGGGNEQFF. As DNA, the CDR3 is TGTGCCAGCAGCACCGGGACAGGGGGGGGCAATGAGCAGTTCTTC.

The V and J genes are TRBV6-6 and TRBJ1-5; D is unclear. This CDR3 has 13 amino acids. Trimming pared 7 bases from V and 7 bases from J, leaving 14 bases between. Germline V gene sequence: CDR1 MNHNY, CDR2 SVGAGI (reference sequence). DNA for the CDR3: TGTGCCAGCACCCGGGAAGGAGGACAGCCCCAGCATTTT. It translates to CASTREGGQPQHF.

The gene calls are TRBV7-2 and TRBJ1-6; no firm D call. This CDR3 is built from 17 residues. Germline values: CDR1 SGHTA, CDR2 FQGNSA. The germline V and J ends were trimmed by 1 base and 10 bases, with 20 bases remaining between them. CDR3 in amino acids: CASSLDTLGSAKSPLHF. The CDR3 nucleotides are TGTGCCAGCAGCTTAGATACCCTGGGGAGCGCTAAGTCACCCCTCCACTTT.

V gene TRBV7-9 combines with J gene TRBJ2-1, with TRBD2 as a possible D gene (5 bases). This CDR3 is 15 amino acids long. The germline V gene encodes CDR1 SEHNR and CDR2 FQNEAQ (reference sequence). V lost 5 bases and J 2 bases, leaving 13 bases between the germline ends. CDR3 region: CASSILVGPYNEQFF. CDR3 coding DNA: TGTGCCAGCAGCATACTAGTCGGGCCCTACAATGAGCAGTTCTTC.

The chain is built from TRBV19 and TRBJ2-7; D is unclear. Trimming shortened V by 4 bases and J by 4 bases, and 17 bases separated the two germline ends. Germline CDR1 is LNHDA and CDR2 is SQIVND (reference sequence). The CDR3 covers 15 residues. The CDR3 region has the DNA TGTGCCAGTAGTACGGCAGGATTCCCACCTTACGAGCAGTACTTC. It is translated as CASSTAGFPPYEQYF.

The chain has TRBV6-1 and TRBJ2-1; no definite D call. This CDR3 has 15 residues. Trimming pared 5 bases from V and 4 bases from J, leaving 15 bases between. Per germline, CDR1 MNHNS and CDR2 SASEGT. Here the CDR3 reads CASSKGRLQYNEQFF. The CDR3 bases are TGTGCCAGCAGTAAAGGGCGGTTGCAGTACAATGAGCAGTTCTTC.

Written as DNA, the CDR3 is TGTGCCAGCAGTTTCCGGGACAGGCACAACTCTGGAAACACCATATATTTT. Its translation: CASSFRDRHNSGNTIYF. The V and J genes are TRBV28 and TRBJ1-3, with TRBD1 matching over 8 bases. CDR3 size: 17 residues. Germline CDR1 reads MDHEN; CDR2 reads SYDVKM. Trimming removed 3 bases from V and 0 bases from J; junction bases left unmatched: 7.

The genes are TRBV11-3 and TRBJ2-7; 9 nucleotides agree with TRBD1. The V gene end was trimmed by 1 base and the J gene end by 0 bases; junction bases not matched to a gene: 7. The germline gives CDR1 SGHNT, CDR2 YENEEA. CDR3 size: 17 residues. In DNA form, the CDR3 reads TGTGCCAGCAGCTTAGTGGATCGGGGACAGGGCTCCTACGAGCAGTACTTC. Protein: CASSLVDRGQGSYEQYF.

This chain links TRBV13 with TRBJ2-7; maybe TRBD1 (6 bases). The CDR3 has 15 amino acids. Germline V lookup: CDR1 PRHDT, CDR2 FYEKMQ (reference sequence). V gave up 0 bases and J gave up 1 base, with 10 bases separating them. In DNA, the CDR3 is TGTGCCAGCAGCTTAGGGTCGGGACAATCCTACGAGCAGTACTTC. Translation: CASSLGSGQSYEQYF.

This rearrangement joins TRBV7-2 to TRBJ2-7; 7 bases line up with TRBD2. V lost 0 bases and J lost 2; bases outside the gene matches: 4. CDR1 is SGHTA and CDR2 is FQGNSA in the germline V gene. The CDR3 consists of 15 residues. CDR3 nucleotides: TGTGCCAGCAGCTTAGCGGGGGGGAGAACCTACGAGCAGTACTTC. Protein: CASSLAGGRTYEQYF.